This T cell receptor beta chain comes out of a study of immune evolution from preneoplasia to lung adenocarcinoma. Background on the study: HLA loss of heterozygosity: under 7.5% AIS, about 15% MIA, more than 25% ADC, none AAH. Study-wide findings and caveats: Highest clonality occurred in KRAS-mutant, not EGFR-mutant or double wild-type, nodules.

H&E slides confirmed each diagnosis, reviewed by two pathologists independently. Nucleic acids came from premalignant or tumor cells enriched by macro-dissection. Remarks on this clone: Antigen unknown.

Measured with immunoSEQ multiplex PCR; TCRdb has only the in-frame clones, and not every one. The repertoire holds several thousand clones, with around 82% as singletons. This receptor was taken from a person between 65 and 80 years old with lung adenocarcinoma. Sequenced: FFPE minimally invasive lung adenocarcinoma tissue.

DNA of the CDR3: TGTGCCAGCAGCCCACGGGACACTAGCGGGAACACCGGGGAGCTGTTTTTT. This codes for CASSPRDTSGNTGELFF. The chain employs TRBV5-6 and TRBJ2-2, with 8 bases matching TRBD2. With V trimmed by 4 bases and J by 1 base, 9 bases remained unmatched. The CDR3 has 17 amino acids. Germline loops: CDR1 SGHDT, CDR2 YYEEEE.